The clone carrying this T cell receptor beta chain was seen just once. Study members were between about 18 and 100 years old and lived in 24 US regions. Participants were placed into cohorts based on the clinical history they reported. This record comes from a study of blood T cell repertoires in COVID-19. V trimming: 4 bases; J trimming: 3 bases; junction bases outside the gene matches: 5. This CDR3 is built from 17 residues. The V gene's germline CDR1 is SGHNT and CDR2 YYREEE (reference sequence). Sequenced by immunoSEQ multiplex PCR; TCRdb stores in-frame clones only, minus some. The sample consists of 150,000 to 250,000 clones, approximately 80% of them appearing once.

Sequencing was done on a sample of PBMCs or T cells enriched from blood (not recorded which). The chain joins TRBV5-4 to TRBJ2-6; 12 bases are shared with TRBD1. This receptor was taken from a middle-aged man who had recovered from COVID-19. Here the CDR3 reads CASSPGTGGVGANVLTF. DNA of the CDR3: TGTGCCAGCAGCCCAGGGACAGGGGGCGTTGGGGCCAACGTCCTGACTTTC.